The T cell receptor beta chain described here comes from a study of cytomegalovirus exposure and HLA in healthy donors. Regarding the study as a whole: Reports showed the classifier diagnosing cytomegalovirus status with high specificity and sensitivity. Cytomegalovirus association was listed for approximately 150 TCR beta chains.

In the case of this clone: Its specificity is not known.

The V gene's germline CDR1 is LGHNA and CDR2 YNFKEQ. This CDR3 is 14 amino acids long. Trimming pared 8 bases from V and 3 bases from J, leaving 17 bases between. The table came from immunoSEQ multiplex PCR; TCRdb's copy has only in-frame clones and leaves some out. The table records 100,000 to 150,000 clones, about nine tenths of them present only once. Material: PBMCs. The rearrangement joins TRBV4-2 to TRBJ2-7; D may be TRBD2 (6 bases). The sequence came from a woman younger than 30 in good health and CMV-seronegative. As DNA, the CDR3 is TGTGCCAGCGGTTCCCCGGGGGTCAGCTACGAGCAGTACTTC. Protein sequence: CASGSPGVSYEQYF.